These 15 T cell receptor beta chains were all obtained from the same sample, sequenced in a study of blood T cell repertoires in COVID-19. TCRdb keeps only in-frame clones here, not all; method: immunoSEQ multiplex PCR. The sample lists tens of thousands of clones; about four fifths were seen once. Sample: peripheral blood. Source of these receptors: a man between 65 and 85 years old with acute or convalescent COVID-19.

This sequence joins TRBV4-3 and TRBJ2-3; 12 positions match TRBD1. Germline CDR1 LGHNA, CDR2 YSLEER. The V segment lost 0 bases and the J segment 1 base; nucleotides outside the gene matches: 5. The CDR3 sequence is 18 residues long. This CDR3 is CASSQEGQGAYGTDTQYF. The CDR3 DNA is TGCGCCAGCAGCCAAGAGGGACAGGGGGCTTATGGCACAGATACGCAGTATTTT.

This chain uses TRBV7-9 with TRBJ2-2; TRBD2 agrees at 11 bases. CDR1 is SEHNR, CDR2 FQNEAQ, per germline (reference sequence). CDR3 size: 16 residues. The junction had 2 bases not matched to a gene; V was cut back by 5 bases and J by 0 bases. DNA of the CDR3: TGTGCCAGCAGCAGACTAGCGGGAACGAACACCGGGGAGCTGTTTTTT. Translated: CASSRLAGTNTGELFF. The full variable domain, rest sourced from reference TRBV7-9 and TRBJ2-2, is DTGVSQNPRHKITKRGQNVTFRCDPISEHNRLYWYRQTLGQGPEFLTYFQNEAQLEKSRLLSDRFSAERPKGSFSTLEIQRTEQGDSAMYLCASSRLAGTNTGELFFGEGSRLTVL.

The chain combines TRBV7-3 with TRBJ2-1; TRBD2 is a possible D gene (7 bases). V was cut by 5 bases and J by 4 bases, with 12 bases left in between. Per the germline V gene, CDR1 is SGHTA and CDR2 is FQGTGA. CDR3 size: 14 residues. The CDR3 spells CASSQGGLYNEQFF. The CDR3 DNA reads TGTGCCAGCAGCCAAGGGGGACTATACAATGAGCAGTTCTTC.

The V call is TRBV10-2, the J call TRBJ2-2; no reliable D call. The CDR3 spans 14 residues. Germline V gene data show CDR1 as WSHSY and CDR2 as SAAADI. Trimming left V 0 bases short and J 2 bases short, with 4 bases between. The CDR3 DNA reads TGCGCCAGCAGTGAGTCCTCTAACACCGGGGAGCTGTTTTTT. As protein: CASSESSNTGELFF.

CDR3 sequence reads: CASSYSQGLAEAFF. CDR3 bases: TGTGCCAGCAGTTATTCACAGGGGTTGGCTGAAGCTTTCTTT. The J gene is TRBJ1-1, the V gene TRBV6-5; 7 bases fit TRBD1. The CDR3 contains 14 residues. Germline V gene data show CDR1 as MNHEY and CDR2 as SVGAGI. The trim removed 3 bases at V and 6 bases at J, leaving 7 bases unmatched.

The V gene is TRBV30, the J gene TRBJ2-1; 7 positions match TRBD1. Per the germline V gene, CDR1 is GTSNPN and CDR2 is SVGIG (reference sequence). This CDR3 is built from 13 residues. The V and J ends lost 0 bases and 6 bases, in that order; junction bases with no gene match: 2. The CDR3 bases are TGTGCCTGGAGTGTTGGGACAGTCAATGAGCAGTTCTTC. Its protein product is CAWSVGTVNEQFF.

J is TRBJ2-1 and V is TRBV19; TRBD2 might be the D (5 bases). The germline CDR1 and CDR2 sequences are LNHDA and SQIVND (reference sequence). The V gene lost 1 base and the J gene lost 5 bases, with 18 bases spanning the gap. The CDR3 loop spans 17 amino acids. CDR3 DNA: TGTGCCAGTAGTATAGTCTCGGGAACCCGGGCCAACAATGAGCAGTTCTTC. Amino acid sequence: CASSIVSGTRANNEQFF.

The CDR3 loop reads CASSPWEGTEAFF. For the CDR3, the DNA is TGTGCCAGCAGCCCATGGGAGGGCACTGAAGCTTTCTTT. This sequence joins TRBV3-1 (or the pseudogene TRBV3-2) and TRBJ1-1; no firm D call. Germline-derived CDR1 and CDR2 are LGHDT and YNNKEL (reference sequence). The CDR3 has 13 residues. V was pared by 4 bases and J by 4 bases, with 10 bases between.

The genes are TRBV27 and TRBJ2-7; TRBD1 is a possible D gene (6 bases). Per germline, CDR1 MNHEY and CDR2 SMNVEV (reference sequence). Trimming removed 6 bases from V and 0 bases from J, with 18 bases in between. The CDR3 sequence is 16 residues long. The CDR3 is CASSVRGRIPSYEQYF. CDR3 DNA: TGTGCCAGCAGCGTCAGGGGACGAATCCCCTCCTACGAGCAGTACTTC.

The V call is TRBV6-5, the J call TRBJ2-7; 11 bases map to TRBD1. Germline-derived CDR1 and CDR2 are MNHEY and SVGAGI. The trim removed 8 bases at V and 6 bases at J, leaving 9 bases unmatched. The CDR3 totals 14 residues. The CDR3 bases are TGTGCCAGCCGCCGCCCCGGGACAGGGGGCGAGCAGTACTTC. It codes for CASRRPGTGGEQYF.

The chain joins TRBV10-3 to TRBJ1-6, with D unclear. The ends were cut back, 0 bases at V and 7 bases at J, with 10 bases in the middle. The CDR3 sequence is 15 residues long. Germline loops: CDR1 ENHRY, CDR2 SYGVKD. The CDR3 DNA sequence: TGTGCCATCAGTGAGTCCCCCGGTATGAATTCACCCCTCCACTTT. Translating it yields CAISESPGMNSPLHF.

The genes are TRBV28 and TRBJ2-3, with D maybe TRBD2 (5 bases). The germline V gene encodes CDR1 MDHEN and CDR2 SYDVKM. V was cut by 2 bases and J by 6 bases, with 12 bases left in between. The CDR3 is made up of 14 amino acids. The CDR3 sequence is CASSLPLRGDTQYF. The CDR3 coding sequence is TGTGCCAGCAGTTTACCCCTCCGGGGTGATACGCAGTATTTT.

There are a few counts of this clone. The gene calls are TRBV6-5 and TRBJ1-5; D might be TRBD1 (5 bases). CDR1 is MNHEY and CDR2 is SVGAGI in the germline V gene. V dropped 6 bases and J dropped 4 bases, with 10 bases sitting between them. The CDR3 has 13 residues. The CDR3 here is CASRNRGNQPQHF. CDR3 bases: TGTGCCAGCAGAAATAGGGGTAATCAGCCCCAGCATTTT.

This chain links TRBV5-6 with TRBJ1-2; no firm D call. V lost 1 base to trimming and J lost 2 bases, with 9 bases between them. This CDR3 has 14 amino acids. Germline V lookup: CDR1 SGHDT, CDR2 YYEEEE. CDR3 sequence (DNA): TGTGCCAGCAGCTTGTCCCAGAAAAACTATGGCTACACCTTC. This translates into CASSLSQKNYGYTF.

The chain employs TRBV19 and TRBJ2-3; no definite D call. The V end lost 2 bases, the J end lost 0 bases, and 6 bases lay between the germline ends. The CDR3 length is 14 residues. Germline V gene data show CDR1 as LNHDA and CDR2 as SQIVND (reference sequence). Written as DNA, the CDR3 is TGTGCCAGTAGTATATCACAGAGCACAGATACGCAGTATTTT. The encoded protein is CASSISQSTDTQYF. Variable domain in full (rest from reference TRBV19 and TRBJ2-3): DGGITQSPKYLFRKEGQNVTLSCEQNLNHDAMYWYRQDPGQGLRLIYYSQIVNDFQKGDIAEGYSVSREKKESFPLTVTSAQKNPTAFYLCASSISQSTDTQYFGPGTRLTVL.